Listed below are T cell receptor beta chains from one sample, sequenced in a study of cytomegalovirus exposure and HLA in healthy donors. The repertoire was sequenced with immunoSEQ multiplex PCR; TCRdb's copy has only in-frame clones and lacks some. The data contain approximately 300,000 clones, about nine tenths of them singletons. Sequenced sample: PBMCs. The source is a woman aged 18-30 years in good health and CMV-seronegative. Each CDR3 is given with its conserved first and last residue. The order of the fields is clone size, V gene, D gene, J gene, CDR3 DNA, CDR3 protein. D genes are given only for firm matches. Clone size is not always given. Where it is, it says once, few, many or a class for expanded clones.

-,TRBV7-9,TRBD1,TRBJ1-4,TGTGCCAGCGGGGCACAGGGGGGAAATGAAAAACTGTTTTTT,CASGAQGGNEKLFF
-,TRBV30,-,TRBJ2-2,TGTGCCTGGAGTAGGGGGACCTATAACACCGGGGAGCTGTTTTTT,CAWSRGTYNTGELFF
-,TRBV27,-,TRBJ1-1,TGTGCCAGCAGTTTATTGTGGGTAGCCGACACTGAAGCTTTCTTT,CASSLLWVADTEAFF
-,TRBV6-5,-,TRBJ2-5,TGTGCCAGCAGTTACTCCGGGGAGTTGGAGACCCAGTACTTC,CASSYSGELETQYF
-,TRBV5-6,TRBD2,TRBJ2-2,TGTGCCAGCAGCTTGCTCGCTAGCGGGCTTGTGAACACCGGGGAGCTGTTTTTT,CASSLLASGLVNTGELFF
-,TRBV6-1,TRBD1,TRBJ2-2,TGTGCCAGCAGTGCCTCTCATGGACAGGGGTTTATCGGGGAGCTGTTTTTT,CASSASHGQGFIGELFF
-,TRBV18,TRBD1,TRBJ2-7,TGTGCCAGCTCGACGGGACAGGGGGCATGGGAGCAGTACTTC,CASSTGQGAWEQYF
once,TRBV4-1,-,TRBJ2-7,TGCGCCAGCAGCCAAGATACAGCTCCCTACGAGCAGTACTTC,CASSQDTAPYEQYF
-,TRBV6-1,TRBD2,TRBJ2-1,TGTGCCAGCAGTCCCCCTCTAGCGGGGGGGAATGAGCAGTTCTTC,CASSPPLAGGNEQFF
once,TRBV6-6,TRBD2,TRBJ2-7,TGTGCCAGCAGTAGGACTAGCGGGAGGGCCAGGAACGAGCAGTACTTC,CASSRTSGRARNEQYF
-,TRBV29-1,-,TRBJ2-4,TGCAGCGTTGATGTCTGGGAGCGATACCTAGCCAAAAACATTCAGTACTTC,CSVDVWERYLAKNIQYF
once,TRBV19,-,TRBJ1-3,TGTGCCAGTAGTCCCCGGGGGGCAGGAAACACCATATATTTT,CASSPRGAGNTIYF
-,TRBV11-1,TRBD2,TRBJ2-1,TGTGCCAGCAGCTTAAGGCTTGTGGGACTAGCGGGAGAGCAGTTCTTC,CASSLRLVGLAGEQFF
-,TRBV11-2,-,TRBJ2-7,TGTGCCAGCAGCTTAGATCAGGGGGGACAGACTCACTTC,CASSLDQGGQTHF
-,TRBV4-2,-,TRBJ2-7,TGTGCCAGCAGCCCAGCGGATAGCTCCTACGAGCAGTACTTC,CASSPADSSYEQYF
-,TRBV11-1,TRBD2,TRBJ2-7,TGTGCCAGCAGCCCTCGGGGAGGGTTGAGCTACGAGCAGTACTTC,CASSPRGGLSYEQYF
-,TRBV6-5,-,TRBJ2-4,TGTGCCAGCAGCCTCGTTGGGGCGGGACAAAACATTCAGTACTTC,CASSLVGAGQNIQYF
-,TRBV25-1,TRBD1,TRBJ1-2,TGTGCCAGCGGAGCTACAGGGGTTGGCTACACCTTC,CASGATGVGYTF
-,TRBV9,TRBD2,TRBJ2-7,TGTGCCAGCAGCGTCGGGGGACTAAGCTCCTACGAGCAGTACTTC,CASSVGGLSSYEQYF
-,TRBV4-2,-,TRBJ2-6,TGTGCCAGCAGCCAAGATGCGGCCGCCGGCTCTGGGGCCAACGTCCTGACTTTC,CASSQDAAAGSGANVLTF
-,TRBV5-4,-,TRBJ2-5,TGTGCCAGCAGCTTGGTCGAGGGGGTGAAAGAGACCCAGTACTTC,CASSLVEGVKETQYF
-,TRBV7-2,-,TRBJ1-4,TGTGCCAGCAACAGCGGGGGAGCAGGTGAAAAACTGTTTTTT,CASNSGGAGEKLFF
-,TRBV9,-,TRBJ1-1,TGTGCCAGCAGCCCGGACTCGATAAGTACTGAAGCTTTCTTT,CASSPDSISTEAFF
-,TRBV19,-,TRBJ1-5,TGTGCCACCTGTATGGCGGCAGGGGCCGGGCAGCCCCAGCATTTT,CATCMAAGAGQPQHF
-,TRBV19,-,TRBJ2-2,TGTGCCAGTAGTATAACAGTAAACACCGGGGAGCTGTTTTTT,CASSITVNTGELFF
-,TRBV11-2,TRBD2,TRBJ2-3,TGTGCCAGCAGCCAATACGGCGGGAGGGGCACAGATACGCAGTATTTT,CASSQYGGRGTDTQYF
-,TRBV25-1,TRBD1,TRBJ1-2,TGTGCCAGCAGTTTAACCGGGACAGTTGGAGATGGCTACACCTTC,CASSLTGTVGDGYTF
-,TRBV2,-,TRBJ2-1,TGTGCCAGCAGTGAAGGCAGGGAATTGGATGAGCAGTTCTTC,CASSEGRELDEQFF
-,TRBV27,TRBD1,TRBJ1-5,TGTGCCAGCAGTCCGCGGACAGGGGGTAACAATCAGCCCCAGCATTTT,CASSPRTGGNNQPQHF
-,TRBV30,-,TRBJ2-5,TGTGCCTGGAGAAGGGTCGGGGAAGAGACCCAGTACTTC,CAWRRVGEETQYF
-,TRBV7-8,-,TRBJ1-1,TGTGCCAGCAGCTTAGGGTCAGGGATGAACACTGAAGCTTTCTTT,CASSLGSGMNTEAFF
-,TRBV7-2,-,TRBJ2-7,TGTGCCAGCAGCTTAGCGCGCCTCGAGCAGTACTTC,CASSLARLEQYF
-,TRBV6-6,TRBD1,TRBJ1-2,TGTGCCAGCAGCACGACAGGGATCTATGGCTACACCTTC,CASSTTGIYGYTF
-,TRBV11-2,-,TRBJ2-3,TGTGCCAGCAGCTTCCCCCCGGGAAGTAGGGGCACAGATACGCAGTATTTT,CASSFPPGSRGTDTQYF
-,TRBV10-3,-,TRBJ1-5,TGTGCCATCAGTGAGGGAGGGGGCAATCAGCCCCAGCATTTT,CAISEGGGNQPQHF
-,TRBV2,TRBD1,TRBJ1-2,TGTGCCAGCGAGGACAGGGTTGGGTATGGCTACACCTTC,CASEDRVGYGYTF
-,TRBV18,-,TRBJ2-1,TGTGCCAGCTCACCAGGACACGACAATGAGCAGTTCTTC,CASSPGHDNEQFF
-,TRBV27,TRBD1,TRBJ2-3,TGTGCCAGCAGTTCCTGGGACAGGGGGACAGATACGCAGTATTTT,CASSSWDRGTDTQYF
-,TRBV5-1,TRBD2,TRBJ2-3,TGCGCCAGCAGCTTGGGTGGGAGGGCCTCTGATACGCAGTATTTT,CASSLGGRASDTQYF
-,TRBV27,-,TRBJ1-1,TGTGCCAGCAGTTTATCAGTAGGGACTAACACTGAAGCTTTCTTT,CASSLSVGTNTEAFF
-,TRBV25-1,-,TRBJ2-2,TGTGCCAGCAGTGAAAGGTTTGGCACGGGGGCCGGGGAGCTGTTTTTT,CASSERFGTGAGELFF
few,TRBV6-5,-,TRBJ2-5,TGTGCCAGCAGTTACTTCGGGGAGACCCAGTACTTC,CASSYFGETQYF
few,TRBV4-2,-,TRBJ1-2,TGTGCCAGCAGCCGCGAACTGACAGGCATCAGCTATGGCTACACCTTC,CASSRELTGISYGYTF
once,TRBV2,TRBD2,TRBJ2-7,TGTGCCAGCACCGGGCAGGGACTAGCGCGTGGGGCCTACGAGCAGTACTTC,CASTGQGLARGAYEQYF
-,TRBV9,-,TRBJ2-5,TGTGCCAGCAGTCCAGGGGACCGAGAGACCCAGTACTTC,CASSPGDRETQYF